Shown below are 28 T cell receptor beta chains from a single sample sequenced in a study of OX40 agonist ivuxolimab in advanced cancers. Measured with immunoSEQ multiplex PCR; TCRdb has only the in-frame clones, and not every one. The table lists about 39,000 clones, approximately 78% of them singletons. Here the sequenced sample was CD4+ or CD8+ T cells sorted from blood, taken in a trial of the OX40 agonist ivuxolimab. The receptors come from an adult with an advanced solid tumor such as melanoma, head and neck, liver or kidney cancer.

V gene TRBV6-5 combines with J gene TRBJ2-7; the D gene is possibly TRBD2 (6 bases). This CDR3 region has 13 residues. CDR1 and CDR2 (germline): MNHEY, SVGAGI. V gave up 6 bases and J gave up 4 bases, with 13 bases separating them. In nucleotides, the CDR3 is TGTGCCAGCAGGCCACCGGGACTGTACGAGCAGTACTTC. This sequence encodes CASRPPGLYEQYF.

The chain recombines TRBV14 with TRBJ2-1, with D tentatively TRBD1 (5 bases). This CDR3 is built from 16 residues. Germline V gene sequence: CDR1 SGHDN, CDR2 FVKESK. With 3 bases removed from V and 5 bases from J, the gap between germline ends came to 17 bases. As DNA, the CDR3 is TGTGCCAGCAGCCATTCGACAGATCTACCCCACAATGAGCAGTTCTTC. It encodes CASSHSTDLPHNEQFF.

The chain couples TRBV9 to TRBJ1-2; 9 nucleotides align to TRBD1. Germline V gives CDR1 SGDLS, CDR2 YYNGEE. V trimming: 4 bases; J trimming: 4 bases; junction bases outside the gene matches: 8. This CDR3 has 15 residues. This CDR3 is CASSPGQGLVYGYTF. As DNA, the CDR3 is TGTGCCAGCAGCCCAGGACAGGGGCTTGTCTATGGCTACACCTTC.

This chain joins TRBV6-6 and TRBJ1-2; D might be TRBD1 (5 bases). CDR3 length equals 12 residues. Germline V gene sequence: CDR1 MNHNY, CDR2 SVGAGI (reference sequence). Trimming removed 2 bases from V and 8 bases from J, with 9 bases in between. The CDR3 DNA reads TGTGCCAGCAGTTACGGGGGGTCCGGCTACACCTTC. Amino acids: CASSYGGSGYTF.

The chain links TRBV18 to TRBJ2-5; D remains unclear. The CDR3 runs 14 residues. Germline V gene lookup returns CDR1 KGHSH and CDR2 LQKENI. Trimming removed 2 bases at V and 4 bases at J, with 11 bases between. CDR3 sequence: CASSPSPDGETQYF. The CDR3 bases are TGTGCCAGCTCACCATCGCCCGACGGAGAGACCCAGTACTTC.

The chain is built from TRBV6-1 and TRBJ2-1, with D unclear. This CDR3 is 12 amino acids long. CDR1 is MNHNS, CDR2 SASEGT, per germline. The ends were cut back, 4 bases at V and 3 bases at J, with 4 bases in the middle. CDR3 region: CASSGFYNEQFF. The CDR3 DNA sequence: TGTGCCAGCAGTGGATTCTACAATGAGCAGTTCTTC.

The rearrangement links TRBV25-1 to TRBJ2-1; D may be TRBD2 (5 bases). Per germline, CDR1 MGHDK and CDR2 SYGVNS. The CDR3 is 15 amino acids. Trimming took off 3 bases at V and 6 bases at J, with 15 bases between the two ends. The CDR3 loop is CASSDGEGLPNEQFF. In DNA form, the CDR3 reads TGTGCCAGCAGTGATGGTGAGGGCCTACCCAATGAGCAGTTCTTC.

The chain employs TRBV4-2 and TRBJ2-7, with TRBD2 identical over 9 bases. CDR1 and CDR2 from the germline V gene are LGHNA and YNFKEQ. The V and J ends lost 4 bases and 4 bases, in that order; junction bases with no gene match: 23. The CDR3 spans 20 residues. This CDR3 reads CASSRNEPTSSGALGYEQYF. The CDR3 coding sequence is TGTGCCAGCAGCCGTAACGAGCCTACCTCTAGCGGGGCCTTAGGGTACGAGCAGTACTTC.

The J gene is TRBJ1-5, the V gene TRBV9; TRBD1 matches 12 bases. CDR1 is SGDLS, CDR2 YYNGEE, per germline. V trimming: 4 bases; J trimming: 5 bases; junction bases outside the gene matches: 10. The CDR3 length is 17 residues. CDR3 DNA: TGTGCCAGCAGCCAGGACCCCGGGACAGGGGGCGATCAGCCCCAGCATTTT. Amino acid sequence: CASSQDPGTGGDQPQHF. The full variable domain, rest sourced from reference TRBV9 and TRBJ1-5, is DSGVTQTPKHLITATGQRVTLRCSPRSGDLSVYWYQQSLDQGLQFLIQYYNGEERAKGNILERFSAQQFPDLHSELNLSSLELGDSALYFCASSQDPGTGGDQPQHFGDGTRLSIL.

This chain connects TRBV19 to TRBJ2-3, with D hard to call. Trimming pared 8 bases from V and 2 bases from J, leaving 11 bases between. CDR3 length: 13 amino acids. Germline CDR1 reads LNHDA; CDR2 reads SQIVND (reference sequence). DNA of the CDR3: TGTGCCAGTCGCGGAACAGACACAGATACGCAGTATTTT. It is translated as CASRGTDTDTQYF.

V gene TRBV2 combines with J gene TRBJ2-7, with 12 bases identical to TRBD1. V trimming: 6 bases; J trimming: 5 bases; junction bases outside the gene matches: 2. CDR3 size: 13 residues. Germline values: CDR1 SNHLY, CDR2 FYNNEI. CDR3 protein: CASRGTGGDEQYV. CDR3 bases: TGTGCCAGCAGAGGGACAGGGGGCGACGAGCAGTACGTC.

The V and J genes are TRBV5-1 and TRBJ1-2; 10 bases fit TRBD1. The CDR3 has 15 amino acids. Germline trimming cut 4 bases from V and 0 bases from J; bases unmatched to any gene: 3. CDR1 and CDR2 from the germline V gene are SGHRS and YFSETQ. The CDR3 spells CASSTGTGANYGYTF. CDR3 DNA sequence: TGCGCCAGCAGCACTGGGACAGGGGCTAACTATGGCTACACCTTC.

The chain employs TRBV6-1 and TRBJ1-2; D is perhaps TRBD1 (6 bases). The V end lost 2 bases, the J end lost 4 bases, and 8 bases lay between the germline ends. Germline V gene lookup returns CDR1 MNHNS and CDR2 SASEGT. The CDR3 is made up of 13 amino acids. The CDR3 bases are TGTGCCAGCAGTGAACAACAGGGCTATGGCTACACCTTC. Translation: CASSEQQGYGYTF.

The chain carries TRBV11-2 and TRBJ1-4; D not resolved. There are 16 residues in the CDR3. Trimming shortened V by 2 bases and J by 4 bases, and 14 bases separated the two germline ends. Germline-derived CDR1 and CDR2 are SGHAT and FQNNGV. In nucleotides, the CDR3 is TGTGCCAGCAGCTTATATTCGATCCAGAGTAATGAAAAACTGTTTTTT. Translating gives CASSLYSIQSNEKLFF.

A few counts support this clone. This rearrangement joins TRBV2 to TRBJ1-4; D gene unclear. The CDR3 spans 15 residues. The germline CDR1 and CDR2 sequences are SNHLY and FYNNEI. The ends were cut back, 2 bases at V and 8 bases at J, with 15 bases in the middle. DNA of the CDR3: TGTGCCAGCAGTGAAAGGGCCCAAGGTGACGAAAAACTGTTTTTT. It encodes CASSERAQGDEKLFF.

The J gene is TRBJ1-1, the V gene TRBV7-9; 8 bases map to TRBD1. V lost 3 bases to trimming and J lost 11 bases; unmatched junction nucleotides: 11. The germline gives CDR1 SEHNR, CDR2 FQNEAQ (reference sequence). CDR3 length: 14 amino acids. The CDR3, as DNA: TGTGCCAGCAGCTTTTACGGACAGGGAAGTGTGGCTTTCTTT. Translating it yields CASSFYGQGSVAFF.

The chain carries TRBV29-1 and TRBJ2-5; D not resolved. The CDR3 is 14 amino acids. V was cut by 0 bases and J by 0 bases, with 8 bases left in between. Germline lookup yields CDR1 SQVTM and CDR2 ANQGSEA. The CDR3 region is CSVEDPENQETQYF. CDR3 nucleotides: TGCAGCGTTGAAGATCCAGAAAACCAAGAGACCCAGTACTTC.

The chain joins TRBV19 to TRBJ1-5, with D unresolved. Deletions cut 7 bases from V and 2 bases from J, with 24 bases between. CDR1 is LNHDA, CDR2 SQIVND, per germline (reference sequence). The CDR3 length is 18 residues. The CDR3 loop is CASTPKGPGVWGNQPQHF. The CDR3 DNA follows: TGTGCCAGTACCCCCAAAGGGCCTGGGGTCTGGGGCAATCAGCCCCAGCATTTT.

Turning to this clone: The junction shows a germline mismatch at one end, possibly a read error. The V and J genes are TRBV5-4 and TRBJ2-7; 11 bases are shared with TRBD2. CDR1 is SGHNT, CDR2 YYREEE, per germline (reference sequence). This CDR3 is built from 14 residues. Written as DNA, the CDR3 is TGTGCCAGCAGATTGGGGACTAGCGGCATAGAGCAGTACTTC. It yields the protein CASRLGTSGIEQYF. The variable domain in full, completed from reference TRBV5-4 and TRBJ2-7, reads ETGVTQSPTHLIKTRGQQVTLRCSSQSGHNTVSWYQQALGQGPQFIFQYYREEENGRGNFPPRFSGLQFPNYSSELNVNALELDDSALYLCASRLGTSGIEQYFGPGTRLTVT.

This clone appeared once. The chain has TRBV25-1 and TRBJ1-4; D perhaps matches TRBD1 (5 bases). V lost 6 bases to trimming and J lost 4 bases, with 12 bases between them. CDR1 and CDR2 (germline): MGHDK, SYGVNS. The CDR3 has 14 residues. CDR3 amino acids: CASSIRGLNEKLFF. The CDR3 region has the DNA TGTGCCAGCAGCATTCGGGGACTTAATGAAAAACTGTTTTTT.

This clone was found once. The rearrangement joins TRBV7-9 to TRBJ2-3; 7 bases are a match to TRBD2. This CDR3 has 16 amino acids. Germline values: CDR1 SEHNR, CDR2 FQNEAQ (reference sequence). V gave up 5 bases and J gave up 2 bases; unmatched junction bases: 10. CDR3 in amino acids: CASSATSRGVTDTQYF. As DNA, the CDR3 is TGTGCCAGCAGCGCGACTAGCAGAGGGGTCACAGATACGCAGTATTTT.

This clone was seen a single time. The chain carries TRBV7-2 and TRBJ1-2, with 8 nucleotides matching TRBD1. The germline gives CDR1 SGHTA, CDR2 FQGNSA. V was clipped by 0 bases and J by 3 bases; unmatched bases: 3. The CDR3 contains 15 residues. Written as DNA, the CDR3 is TGTGCCAGCAGCTTAGCGCAGGGGGCGCACTATGGCTACACCTTC. Residues: CASSLAQGAHYGYTF. Based on the CDR3 plus reference TRBV7-2 and TRBJ1-2, the full variable domain is GAGVSQSPSNKVTEKGKDVELRCDPISGHTALYWYRQSLGQGLEFLIYFQGNSAPDKSGLPSDRFSAERTGGSVSTLTIQRTQQEDSAVYLCASSLAQGAHYGYTFGSGTRLTVV.

The genes are TRBV7-2 and TRBJ2-4; TRBD2 agrees at 13 bases. After removal of 5 bases from V and 16 bases from J, the junction contained 14 bases not matched to a gene. There are 15 residues in the CDR3. CDR1 and CDR2 (germline): SGHTA, FQGNSA. The CDR3 sequence: CASSPDGLAGVSHYF. DNA of the CDR3: TGTGCCAGCAGCCCGGACGGACTAGCGGGAGTCTCTCACTACTTC.

The chain has TRBV4-1 and TRBJ2-3, with 9 bases matching TRBD2. The CDR3 has 16 amino acids. Trimming at V came to 6 bases and at J to 0 bases, leaving 7 bases not matched to a gene. Germline V CDR1 and CDR2: MGHRA, YSYEKL. This chain's CDR3 is CASSSNLAGSTDTQYF. CDR3 sequence (DNA): TGCGCCAGCAGTTCAAATCTAGCGGGGAGCACAGATACGCAGTATTTT.

The rearrangement joins TRBV5-6 to TRBJ2-1; TRBD1 aligns across 10 bases. CDR1 and CDR2 (germline): SGHDT, YYEEEE. This CDR3 spans 16 amino acids. The J segment lost 1 base and the V segment lost 2 bases, leaving 3 bases of the junction unmatched. In DNA, the CDR3 is TGTGCCAGCAGCTTACCGGGACAGGGGTCCTACAATGAGCAGTTCTTC. Residues: CASSLPGQGSYNEQFF.

This clone came up a few times. This CDR3 is also generated by other DNA sequences in the sample. CDR3 sequence reads: CASRETEYNEQFF. The CDR3 nucleotides read TGTGCCAGCAGGGAGACAGAGTACAATGAGCAGTTCTTC. This rearrangement joins TRBV2 to TRBJ2-1; a weak D match, TRBD1 (5 bases). The CDR3 is made up of 13 amino acids. V was shortened by 6 bases and J by 4 bases, with 10 bases between the two germline ends. Germline CDR1 and CDR2: SNHLY and FYNNEI. Drawing the rest from reference TRBV2 and TRBJ2-1, the complete variable domain is EPEVTQTPSHQVTQMGQEVILRCVPISNHLYFYWYRQILGQKVEFLVSFYNNEISEKSEIFDDQFSVERPDGSNFTLKIRSTKLEDSAMYFCASRETEYNEQFFGPGTRLTVL.

This chain's CDR3 is CASSPRQGAPVGELFF. The CDR3 nucleotides are TGTGCCAGCAGCCCCCGGCAGGGGGCGCCGGTCGGGGAGCTGTTTTTT. J is TRBJ2-2 and V is TRBV7-6; TRBD1 aligns across 8 bases. Trimming removed 5 bases from V and 7 bases from J; junction bases left unmatched: 12. The CDR3 consists of 16 residues. CDR1 SGHVS and CDR2 FNYEAQ come from the germline V gene. Drawing the rest from reference TRBV7-6 and TRBJ2-2, the complete variable domain is GAGVSQSPRYKVTKRGQDVALRCDPISGHVSLYWYRQALGQGPEFLTYFNYEAQQDKSGLPNDRFSAERPEGSISTLTIQRTEQRDSAMYRCASSPRQGAPVGELFFGEGSRLTVL.

The rearrangement links TRBV7-9 to TRBJ2-5; 9 bases match TRBD1. In germline, CDR1 is SEHNR, CDR2 FQNEAQ (reference sequence). The V gene end was trimmed by 5 bases and the J gene end by 5 bases; junction bases not matched to a gene: 12. There are 16 residues in the CDR3. For the CDR3, the DNA is TGTGCCAGCAGCCGCCGACAGGGGGGGGCCAGGGAGACCCAGTACTTC. This gives the protein CASSRRQGGARETQYF.